The rows below give T cell receptor beta chains drawn from one sample of a study of radiation and T cells in renal cell carcinoma. Sequencing used immunoSEQ multiplex PCR; TCRdb keeps in-frame clones, though not all of them. The sample yields 18,000 or so clones, 55% seen once. The source material was tumor tissue, sampled from a patient whose treatment included radiotherapy and nephrectomy. These receptors were taken from a middle-aged man with renal cell carcinoma. CDR3s include the opening cysteine and the closing phenylalanine or tryptophan. Fields, in order: J gene, clone size, D gene, V gene, CDR3 DNA, CDR3 protein. The D gene is left open where the match is weak. Where a row states a size, it is once, few, many or the class of an expanded clone; other rows omit it.

TRBJ2-5	-	-	TRBV7-2	TGTGCCAGCAGCTTAGAACCGGGGTTTTCGAAGACCCAGTACTTC	CASSLEPGFSKTQYF
TRBJ2-7	once	TRBD2	TRBV5-1	TGCGCCAGCAGTTTGGCACCGGGACTAGCGGGAGTCGGAATGAGCGAGCAGTACTTC	CASSLAPGLAGVGMSEQYF
TRBJ2-3	medium-sized	-	TRBV18	TGTGCCAGCTCAGGGATGACAGGCGCCACAGATACGCAGTATTTT	CASSGMTGATDTQYF
TRBJ2-1	-	-	TRBV5-1	TGCGCCAGCAGCTTGGGGCAGGGCTGGAATGAGCAGTTCTTC	CASSLGQGWNEQFF
TRBJ1-1	few	TRBD1	TRBV5-1	TGCGCCAGCAGCTGGACAGGGCTGAACACTGAAGCTTTCTTT	CASSWTGLNTEAFF
TRBJ2-7	-	TRBD2	TRBV6-1	TGTGCCAGCACCGAACCTAGCGGAACCGGATACGAGCAGTACTTC	CASTEPSGTGYEQYF
TRBJ1-5	-	-	TRBV10-3	TGTGCCATCTACAGGAATCAGCCCCAGCATTTT	CAIYRNQPQHF
TRBJ2-7	medium-sized	-	TRBV7-9	TGTGCCAGCACTGACAGTCCCTACGAGCAGTACTTC	CASTDSPYEQYF
TRBJ1-5	-	-	TRBV5-8	TGTGCCAGCAGCTCAAGGACGGCTAATCAGCCCCAGCATTTT	CASSSRTANQPQHF
TRBJ1-6	-	-	TRBV18	TGTGCCAGCTCTCTTTCCGGGCCGATTAATTCACCCCTCCACTTT	CASSLSGPINSPLHF
TRBJ2-7	-	TRBD1	TRBV5-1	TGCGCCAGCAGCTGGGGGGACAGGGGTTTTTTGGACGAGCAGTACTTC	CASSWGDRGFLDEQYF
TRBJ2-5	few	TRBD1	TRBV19	TGTGCCAGTAGTCGGGGACAGGGATCGGCCCAGTACTTC	CASSRGQGSAQYF
TRBJ2-3	-	-	TRBV7-3	TGTGCCAGCAGCCTCCAGGGAATCGGCACAGATACGCAGTATTTT	CASSLQGIGTDTQYF
TRBJ2-5	-	-	TRBV7-2	TGTGCCAGCAGCTTAGCCGGGGAGACCCAGTACTTC	CASSLAGETQYF
TRBJ2-1	once	TRBD2	TRBV25-1	TGTGCCAGCAGTGAATTAGCGGGAGGTTCCTACAATGAGCAGTTCTTC	CASSELAGGSYNEQFF
TRBJ2-5	-	TRBD2	TRBV29-1	TGCAGCGCGGGACTAGCGGGGGAGACCCAGTACTTC	CSAGLAGETQYF
TRBJ2-3	-	-	TRBV15	TGTGCCACCAGCAGCCAATTAGCAGATACGCAGTATTTT	CATSSQLADTQYF
TRBJ2-7	-	TRBD1	TRBV19	TGTGCCAGTAGTATAGATCTGCCAGGGACAGGGGGCTCCTACGAGCAGTACTTC	CASSIDLPGTGGSYEQYF
TRBJ2-3	-	TRBD1	TRBV5-1	TGCGCCAGCAGCTTGGGGAACAGGGGTCCGCTAAGCACAGATACGCAGTATTTT	CASSLGNRGPLSTDTQYF
TRBJ2-7	-	-	TRBV18	TGTGCCAGCTCACCAATCCAGGGACGCTACGAGCAGTACTTC	CASSPIQGRYEQYF
TRBJ2-1	many	TRBD2	TRBV28	TGTGCCAGCAGTCGCCGACTAGCGGGAGGCTATGAGCAGTTCTTC	CASSRRLAGGYEQFF
TRBJ2-5	-	TRBD1	TRBV6-4	TGTGCCAGCAGCTCCGGGACAGGGATTGAGACCCAGTACTTC	CASSSGTGIETQYF
TRBJ2-1	medium-sized	-	TRBV7-2	TGTGCCAGCAGCTTAGTTGGGACAAGCAATGAGCAGTTCTTC	CASSLVGTSNEQFF
TRBJ1-2	-	-	TRBV11-2	TGTGCCAGCAGCTTAGAAGGTTTAGGGGATGGCTACACCTTC	CASSLEGLGDGYTF
TRBJ1-1	-	-	TRBV29-1	TGCAGCGTTGCGGGGGGACGGTACACTGAAGCTTTCTTT	CSVAGGRYTEAFF
TRBJ1-2	-	TRBD1	TRBV19	TGTGCCAGTAGCACCGGGACAGGCTATGGCTACACCTTC	CASSTGTGYGYTF
TRBJ1-2	-	-	TRBV5-8	TGTGCCAGCAGCTTGCAGGCAGGGACCTATGGCTACACCTTC	CASSLQAGTYGYTF
TRBJ1-1	few	-	TRBV29-1	TGCAGCGTTACTCCCCCTCCGTTGGGGAACACTGAAGCTTTCTTT	CSVTPPPLGNTEAFF
TRBJ1-5	few	-	TRBV7-2	TGTGCCAGCAGCTTAGGGGGGGAGCCCCAGCATTTT	CASSLGGEPQHF
TRBJ2-2	-	TRBD2	TRBV6-4	TGTGTCGTTTGCGGGGGGCCGGCAACCGCCGGGGAGCTGTTTTTT	CVVCGGPATAGELFF
TRBJ2-3	medium-sized	TRBD1	TRBV29-1	TGCAGCGTTGAAGGGACAGGGGTTACAGATACGCAGTATTTT	CSVEGTGVTDTQYF
TRBJ1-4	few	-	TRBV2	TGTGCCAGCAGTGAAGGGATTACTAATGAAAAACTGTTTTTT	CASSEGITNEKLFF
TRBJ2-1	-	TRBD2	TRBV5-1	TGCGCCAGCAGCAGCGGGACGGGCGATGAGCAGTTCTTC	CASSSGTGDEQFF
TRBJ2-7	-	TRBD1	TRBV6-1	TGTGCCAGCAGTGAGGGCTGGGGACAGGACTACGAGCAGTACTTC	CASSEGWGQDYEQYF
TRBJ1-4	-	TRBD1	TRBV6-1	TGTGCCAGCAGCGGGACAGTAAATAATGAAAAACTGTTTTTT	CASSGTVNNEKLFF
TRBJ1-4	-	TRBD1	TRBV6-6	TGTGCCAGCAGCCCCCCGGGACAGCTTAATGAAAAACTGTTTTTT	CASSPPGQLNEKLFF
TRBJ2-1	few	-	TRBV6-5	TGTGCCAGCAGTTACGAACAGGCTTGGGATGAGCAGTTCTTC	CASSYEQAWDEQFF
TRBJ2-5	-	TRBD1	TRBV7-9	TGTGCCAGCAGCTTCTTTTCCGGGACAGGGGACCAAGAGACCCAGTACTTC	CASSFFSGTGDQETQYF
TRBJ2-6	few	-	TRBV7-9	TGTGCCAGCAGCCTAGTCCTGTCTGGGGCCAACGTCCTGACTTTC	CASSLVLSGANVLTF
TRBJ1-1	few	-	TRBV27	TGTGCCAGCAGTCTTACCCGATTGTCCACTGAAGCTTTCTTT	CASSLTRLSTEAFF
TRBJ2-1	-	-	TRBV2	TGTGCCAGCATCAGAACCTGGGCTACAATGAGCAGTGGGGACCAGTTCTTC	CASIRTWATMSSGDQFF
TRBJ2-5	-	TRBD1	TRBV6-1	TGTGCCACCAGTGATTTGAGGACAGGGGAAAGACAAGAGACCCAGTACTTC	CATSDLRTGERQETQYF
TRBJ1-2	-	-	TRBV27	TGTGCCAGCAGTCCCCTAGGGGGGTTTAACTATGGCTACACCTTC	CASSPLGGFNYGYTF
TRBJ1-1	-	-	TRBV11-1	TGTGCCAGCAGCTTAGTAGTCGCTGTAGGAACTGAAGCTTTCTTT	CASSLVVAVGTEAFF
TRBJ2-1	-	TRBD2	TRBV10-3	TGTGCCGCATCTAGCGGGGGTGCCTACAATGAGCAGTTCTTC	CAASSGGAYNEQFF
TRBJ2-7	many	-	TRBV6-6	TGTGCCAGCAGTTACTCGGAAGAATTATACGAGCAGTACTTC	CASSYSEELYEQYF
TRBJ2-7	-	-	TRBV2	TGTGCCAGCAGTGATACCGGGACACGGCGGATCGAGCAGTACTTC	CASSDTGTRRIEQYF
TRBJ2-3	-	-	TRBV5-1	TGCGCCAGCAGCTTCCTGGGTTCAGAATCGACAGATACGCAGTATTTT	CASSFLGSESTDTQYF
TRBJ2-3	-	TRBD2	TRBV10-3	TGTGCCATCAGTGAAGGGCTAGCGGGGGAATATACGCAGTATTTT	CAISEGLAGEYTQYF
TRBJ1-5	-	-	TRBV6-4	TGTGCCAGCAGTGAGCAGGCAAATCAGCCCCAGCATTTT	CASSEQANQPQHF
TRBJ2-1	-	-	TRBV7-9	TGTGCCAGCAGTCCACCCGGTGGGCAGATAAGTAATGAGCAGTTCTTC	CASSPPGGQISNEQFF
TRBJ2-2	-	TRBD2	TRBV7-9	TGTGCCAGCAGCTCCCCCCGGATGCGGGAGTACACCGGGGAGCTGTTTTTT	CASSSPRMREYTGELFF
TRBJ2-1	-	-	TRBV7-2	TGTGCCAGCAGCCCGTGGGGGTTCTCCTACAATGAGCAGTTCTTC	CASSPWGFSYNEQFF
TRBJ1-2	-	TRBD1	TRBV5-1	TGCGCCAGCAGCCGGATGGACAGGGGACATCCTGGCTACACCTTC	CASSRMDRGHPGYTF